Detailed here is one T cell receptor (beta chain). The antigen remains unidentified. Trimming removed 1 base from V and 1 base from J, with 7 bases in between. This CDR3 is built from 14 residues. Germline CDR1 and CDR2: SGHTA and FQGNSA. This specimen belongs to a study of vaccination effects on CD4 cells after COVID-19. Clones were read by immunoSEQ multiplex PCR, and TCRdb kept only the in-frame ones, dropping some. The table shows 35,000 to 45,000 clones, with just over 75% occurring only once. Under the ViraFEST assay, PBMC were stimulated with viral peptide pools so that antigen-specific CD4+ T cells expanded. Sequencing was performed afterwards. Once cultured for more than nine days, the cells underwent separation to obtain CD4+ T cells. The healthy vaccine recipients, who had no prior SARS-CoV-2 infection, showed negative nucleocapsid antibodies.

The receptor was isolated from a human donor who received a COVID-19 vaccine. This chain uses TRBV7-2 with TRBJ1-1; D might be TRBD1 (6 bases). This material consisted of CD4+ T cells from PBMCs cultured with SARS-CoV-2 spike peptides, taken before COVID-19 vaccination. This chain's CDR3 is CASSLGGANTEAFF. CDR3 DNA: TGTGCCAGCAGCTTAGGGGGGGCGAACACTGAAGCTTTCTTT. The full variable domain, in which reference TRBV7-2 and TRBJ1-1 provide the parts outside the CDR3, is GAGVSQSPSNKVTEKGKDVELRCDPISGHTALYWYRQSLGQGLEFLIYFQGNSAPDKSGLPSDRFSAERTGGSVSTLTIQRTQQEDSAVYLCASSLGGANTEAFFGQGTRLTVV.